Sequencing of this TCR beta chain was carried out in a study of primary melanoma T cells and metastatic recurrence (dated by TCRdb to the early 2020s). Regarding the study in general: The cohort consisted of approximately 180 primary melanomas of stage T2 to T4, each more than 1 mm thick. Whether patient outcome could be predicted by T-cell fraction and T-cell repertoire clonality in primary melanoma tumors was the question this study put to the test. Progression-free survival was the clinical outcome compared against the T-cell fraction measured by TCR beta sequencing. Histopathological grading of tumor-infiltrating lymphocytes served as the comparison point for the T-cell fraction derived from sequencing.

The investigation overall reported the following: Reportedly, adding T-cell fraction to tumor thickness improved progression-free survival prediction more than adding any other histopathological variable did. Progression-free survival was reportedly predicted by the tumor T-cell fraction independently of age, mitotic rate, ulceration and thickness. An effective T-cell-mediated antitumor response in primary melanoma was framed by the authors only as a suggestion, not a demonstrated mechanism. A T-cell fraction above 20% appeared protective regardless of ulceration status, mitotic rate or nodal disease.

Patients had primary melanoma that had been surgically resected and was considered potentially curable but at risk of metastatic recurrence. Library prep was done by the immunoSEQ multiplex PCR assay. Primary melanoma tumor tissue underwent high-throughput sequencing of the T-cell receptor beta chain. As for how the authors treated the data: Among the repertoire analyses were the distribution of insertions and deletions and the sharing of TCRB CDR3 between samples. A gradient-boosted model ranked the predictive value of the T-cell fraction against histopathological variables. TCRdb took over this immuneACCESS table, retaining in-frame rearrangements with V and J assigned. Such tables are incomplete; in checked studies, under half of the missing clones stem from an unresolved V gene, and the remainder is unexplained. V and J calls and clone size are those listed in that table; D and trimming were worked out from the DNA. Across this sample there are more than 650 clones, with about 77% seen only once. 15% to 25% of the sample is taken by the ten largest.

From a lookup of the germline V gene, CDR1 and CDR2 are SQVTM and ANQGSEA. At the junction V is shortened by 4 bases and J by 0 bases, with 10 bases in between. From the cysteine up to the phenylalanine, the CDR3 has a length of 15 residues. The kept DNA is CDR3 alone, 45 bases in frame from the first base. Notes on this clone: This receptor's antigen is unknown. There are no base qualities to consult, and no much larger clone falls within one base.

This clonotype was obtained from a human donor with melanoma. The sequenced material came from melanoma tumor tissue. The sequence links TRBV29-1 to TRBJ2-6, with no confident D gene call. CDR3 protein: CSVAATASGANVLTF. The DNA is TGCAGCGTTGCAGCCACAGCCTCTGGGGCCAACGTCCTGACTTTC.